This T cell receptor beta chain was observed in a study of blood T cell repertoires in COVID-19. Overall study: Specimens from acute and convalescent COVID-19 originated in the United States, Italy and Spain. Sample material is recorded as cDNA or gDNA derived from T cells, B-cell-depleted T cells, or PBMCs.

Original processing notes: Amplifying reference gene primers gave estimates of nucleated cell counts. TCRdb's table, derived via immunoSEQ multiplex PCR, lists solely in-frame clones and lacks some. V and J calls plus clone size are reproduced from that table; the DNA served to infer D and trimming. Among under 50,000 clones, about three quarters were seen once, and the ten largest hold about 19%. CDR1 is MRHNA and CDR2 is SNTAGT in the germline V gene. The CDR3 length is 13 residues. V lost 4 bases, J lost 7 bases, and 11 bases lay in between. The receptor's source is a human donor with active or convalescent COVID-19. The donor label of this sample is uncertain. The material sequenced was peripheral blood. This sequence joins TRBV6-4 and TRBJ2-1, with D possibly TRBD1 on 5 matching bases. The CDR3: CASSGIQGNEQFF. The CDR3 bases are TGTGCCAGCAGTGGCATTCAGGGAAATGAGCAGTTCTTC.